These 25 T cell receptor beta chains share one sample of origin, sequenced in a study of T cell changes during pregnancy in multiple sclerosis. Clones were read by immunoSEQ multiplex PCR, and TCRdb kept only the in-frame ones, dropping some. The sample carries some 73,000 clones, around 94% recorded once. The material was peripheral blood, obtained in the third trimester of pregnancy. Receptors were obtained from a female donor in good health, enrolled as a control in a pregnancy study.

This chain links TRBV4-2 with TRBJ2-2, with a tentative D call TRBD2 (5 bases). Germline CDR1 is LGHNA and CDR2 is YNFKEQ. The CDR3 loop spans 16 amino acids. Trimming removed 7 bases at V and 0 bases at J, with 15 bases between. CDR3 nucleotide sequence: TGTGCCAGCAATCAACCACTAGGCGCGAACACCGGGGAGCTGTTTTTT. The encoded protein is CASNQPLGANTGELFF.

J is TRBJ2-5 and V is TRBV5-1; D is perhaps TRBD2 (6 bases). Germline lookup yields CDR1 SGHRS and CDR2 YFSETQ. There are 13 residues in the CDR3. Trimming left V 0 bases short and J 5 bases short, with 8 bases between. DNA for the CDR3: TGCGCCAGCAGCTTGGGTCTAGCGGAGACCCAGTACTTC. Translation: CASSLGLAETQYF.

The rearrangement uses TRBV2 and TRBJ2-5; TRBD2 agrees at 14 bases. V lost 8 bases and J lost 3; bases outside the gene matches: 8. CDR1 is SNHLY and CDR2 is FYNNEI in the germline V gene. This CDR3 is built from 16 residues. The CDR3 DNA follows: TGTGCCAGCGCTCGGACTAGCGGGGGGATAGAAGAGACCCAGTACTTC. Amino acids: CASARTSGGIEETQYF.

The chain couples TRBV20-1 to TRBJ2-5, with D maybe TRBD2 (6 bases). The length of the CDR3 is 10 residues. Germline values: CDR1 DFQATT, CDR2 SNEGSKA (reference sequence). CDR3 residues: CKAGGETQYF. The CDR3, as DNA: TGCAAGGCCGGAGGGGAGACCCAGTACTTC.

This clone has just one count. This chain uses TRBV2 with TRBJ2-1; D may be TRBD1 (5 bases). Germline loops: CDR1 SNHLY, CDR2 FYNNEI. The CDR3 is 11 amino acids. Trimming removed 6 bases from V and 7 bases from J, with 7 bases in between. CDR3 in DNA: TGTGCCAGCAGGGCAGGGAATGAGCAGTTCTTC. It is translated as CASRAGNEQFF.

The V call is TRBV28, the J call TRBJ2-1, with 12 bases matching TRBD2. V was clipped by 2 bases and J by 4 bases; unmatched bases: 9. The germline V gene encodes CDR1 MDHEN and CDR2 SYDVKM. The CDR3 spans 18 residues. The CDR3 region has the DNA TGTGCCAGCAGTTTACGGCCCTCTAGCGGGGGGGCATACAATGAGCAGTTCTTC. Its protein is CASSLRPSSGGAYNEQFF. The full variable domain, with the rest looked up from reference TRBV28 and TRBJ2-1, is DVKVTQSSRYLVKRTGEKVFLECVQDMDHENMFWYRQDPGLGLRLIYFSYDVKMKEKGDIPEGYSVSREKKERFSLILESASTNQTSMYLCASSLRPSSGGAYNEQFFGPGTRLTVL.

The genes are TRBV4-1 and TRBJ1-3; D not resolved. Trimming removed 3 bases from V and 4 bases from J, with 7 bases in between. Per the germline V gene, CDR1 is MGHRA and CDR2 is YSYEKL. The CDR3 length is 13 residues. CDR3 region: CASSQEIGNTIYF. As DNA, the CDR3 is TGCGCCAGCAGCCAGGAGATAGGAAACACCATATATTTT.

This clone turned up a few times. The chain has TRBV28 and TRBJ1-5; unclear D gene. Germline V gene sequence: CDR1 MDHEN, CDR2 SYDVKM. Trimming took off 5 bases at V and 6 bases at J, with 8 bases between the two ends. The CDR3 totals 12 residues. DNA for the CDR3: TGTGCCAGCAGTCTAGTAGCTCAGCCCCAGCATTTT. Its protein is CASSLVAQPQHF.

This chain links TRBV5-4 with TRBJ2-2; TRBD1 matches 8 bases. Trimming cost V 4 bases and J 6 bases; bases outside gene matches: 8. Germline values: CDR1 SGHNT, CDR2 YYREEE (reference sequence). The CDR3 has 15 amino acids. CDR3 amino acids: CASSKPGQEAGELFF. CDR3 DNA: TGTGCCAGCAGCAAGCCGGGACAGGAGGCCGGGGAGCTGTTTTTT.

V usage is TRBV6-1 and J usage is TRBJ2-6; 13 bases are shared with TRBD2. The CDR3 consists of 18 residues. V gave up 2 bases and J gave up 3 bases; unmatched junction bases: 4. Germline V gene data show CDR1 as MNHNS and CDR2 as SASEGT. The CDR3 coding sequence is TGTGCCAGCAGTGAATGGACTAGCGGGGGTTTTGGGGCCAACGTCCTGACTTTC. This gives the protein CASSEWTSGGFGANVLTF.

DNA of the CDR3: TGTGCCAGCAACCCCACGGGAGGGGGAGGGCTCACAGATACGCAGTATTTT. It translates to CASNPTGGGGLTDTQYF. J is TRBJ2-3 and V is TRBV27; TRBD2 agrees at 8 bases. J lost 2 bases, V lost 7 bases, and 14 bases had no gene match. The CDR3 is 17 residues long. Per germline, CDR1 MNHEY and CDR2 SMNVEV (reference sequence).

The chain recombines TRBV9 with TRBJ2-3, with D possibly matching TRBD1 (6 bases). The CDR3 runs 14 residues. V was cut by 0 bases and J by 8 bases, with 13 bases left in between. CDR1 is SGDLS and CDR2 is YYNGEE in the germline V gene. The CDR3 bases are TGTGCCAGCAGCGTAGTATCTGAAGGGGGTACGCAGTATTTT. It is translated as CASSVVSEGGTQYF. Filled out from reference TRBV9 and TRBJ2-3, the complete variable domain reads DSGVTQTPKHLITATGQRVTLRCSPRSGDLSVYWYQQSLDQGLQFLIQYYNGEERAKGNILERFSAQQFPDLHSELNLSSLELGDSALYFCASSVVSEGGTQYFGPGTRLTVL.

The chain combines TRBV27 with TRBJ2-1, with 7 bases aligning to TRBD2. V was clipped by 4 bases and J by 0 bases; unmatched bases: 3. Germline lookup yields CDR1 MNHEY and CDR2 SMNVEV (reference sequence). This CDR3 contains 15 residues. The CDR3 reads CASSSGGSSYNEQFF. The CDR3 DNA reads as TGTGCCAGCAGTTCCGGGGGGAGCTCCTACAATGAGCAGTTCTTC.

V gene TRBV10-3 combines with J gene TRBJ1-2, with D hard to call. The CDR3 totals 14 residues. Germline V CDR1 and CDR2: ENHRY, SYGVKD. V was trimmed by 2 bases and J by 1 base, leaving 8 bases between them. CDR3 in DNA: TGTGCCATCAGTGAGCACGACAATAACTATGGCTACACCTTC. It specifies CAISEHDNNYGYTF.

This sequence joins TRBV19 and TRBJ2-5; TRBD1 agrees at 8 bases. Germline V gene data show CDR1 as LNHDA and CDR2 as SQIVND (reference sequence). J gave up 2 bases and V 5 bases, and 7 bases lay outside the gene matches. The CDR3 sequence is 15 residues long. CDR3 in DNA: TGTGCCAGTAGTCACAGGGGGGTGCGTCAAGAGACCCAGTACTTC. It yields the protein CASSHRGVRQETQYF.

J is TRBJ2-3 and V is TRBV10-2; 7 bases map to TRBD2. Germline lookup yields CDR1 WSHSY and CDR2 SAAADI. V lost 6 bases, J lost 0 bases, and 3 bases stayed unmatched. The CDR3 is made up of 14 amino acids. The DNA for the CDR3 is TGCGCCAGCAGCGAAGCGGGGAGCACAGATACGCAGTATTTT. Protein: CASSEAGSTDTQYF.

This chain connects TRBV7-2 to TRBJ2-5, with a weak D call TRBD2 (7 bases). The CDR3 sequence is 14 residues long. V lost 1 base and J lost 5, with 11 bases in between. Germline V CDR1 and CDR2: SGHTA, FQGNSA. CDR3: CASSLGGGRETQYF. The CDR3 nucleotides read TGTGCCAGCAGCTTAGGGGGGGGGCGGGAGACCCAGTACTTC.

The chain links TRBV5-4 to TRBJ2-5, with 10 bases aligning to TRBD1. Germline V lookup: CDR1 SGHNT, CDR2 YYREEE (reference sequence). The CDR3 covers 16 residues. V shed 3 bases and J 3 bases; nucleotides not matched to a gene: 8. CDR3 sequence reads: CASSSGTGEGEETQYF. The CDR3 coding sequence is TGTGCCAGCAGCTCCGGGACAGGGGAGGGGGAAGAGACCCAGTACTTC.

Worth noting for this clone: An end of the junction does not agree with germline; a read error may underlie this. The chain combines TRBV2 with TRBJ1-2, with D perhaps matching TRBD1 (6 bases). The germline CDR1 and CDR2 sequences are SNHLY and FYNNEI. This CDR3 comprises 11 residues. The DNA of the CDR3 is TGTGCCAGCAGTGAAAGGACGGGGGGCTCGTTC. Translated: CASSERTGGSF. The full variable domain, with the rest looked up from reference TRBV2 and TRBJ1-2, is EPEVTQTPSHQVTQMGQEVILRCVPISNHLYFYWYRQILGQKVEFLVSFYNNEISEKSEIFDDQFSVERPDGSNFTLKIRSTKLEDSAMYFCASSERTGGSFGSGTRLTVV.

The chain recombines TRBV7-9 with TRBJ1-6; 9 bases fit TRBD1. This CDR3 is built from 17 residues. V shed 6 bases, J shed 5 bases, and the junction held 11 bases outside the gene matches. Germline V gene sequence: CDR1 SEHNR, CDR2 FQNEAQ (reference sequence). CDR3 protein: CASRPPSTGGDNSPLHF. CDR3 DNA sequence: TGTGCCAGCAGGCCTCCCTCTACAGGGGGCGATAATTCACCCCTCCACTTT.

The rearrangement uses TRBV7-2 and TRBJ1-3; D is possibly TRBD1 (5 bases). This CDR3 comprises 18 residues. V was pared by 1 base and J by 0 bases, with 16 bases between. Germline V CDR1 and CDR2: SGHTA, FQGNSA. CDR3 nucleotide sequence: TGTGCCAGCAGCTTAGGCGACAGATTTTCACTCTCTGGAAACACCATATATTTT. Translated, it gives CASSLGDRFSLSGNTIYF.

The CDR3 region has the DNA TGCGCCAGCAGCCACGGGACAGGGGCTTCCGAATCCTACGAGCAGTACTTC. This sequence encodes CASSHGTGASESYEQYF. The chain carries TRBV4-3 and TRBJ2-7; 10 bases match TRBD1. Germline V gene data show CDR1 as LGHNA and CDR2 as YSLEER. Trimming removed 3 bases from V and 1 base from J; junction bases left unmatched: 9. The CDR3 has 17 amino acids.

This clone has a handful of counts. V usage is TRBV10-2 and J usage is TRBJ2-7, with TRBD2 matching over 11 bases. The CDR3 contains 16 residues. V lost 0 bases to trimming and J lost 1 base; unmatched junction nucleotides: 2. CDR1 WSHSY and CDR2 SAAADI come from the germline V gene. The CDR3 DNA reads TGCGCCAGCAGTGAGTCGACTAGCGGGGCATCCTACGAGCAGTACTTC. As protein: CASSESTSGASYEQYF.

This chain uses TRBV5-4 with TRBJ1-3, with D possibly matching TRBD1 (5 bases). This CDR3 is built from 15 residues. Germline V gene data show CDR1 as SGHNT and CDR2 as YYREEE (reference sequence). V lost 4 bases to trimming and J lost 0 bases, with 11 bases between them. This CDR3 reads CASSAGGSSGNTIYF. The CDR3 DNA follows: TGTGCCAGCAGCGCCGGGGGTTCCTCTGGAAACACCATATATTTT.

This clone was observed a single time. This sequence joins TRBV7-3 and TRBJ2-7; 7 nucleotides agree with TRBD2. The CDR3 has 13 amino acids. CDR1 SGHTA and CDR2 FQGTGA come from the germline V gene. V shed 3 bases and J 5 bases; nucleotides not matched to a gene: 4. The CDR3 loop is CASSLGGRNEQYF. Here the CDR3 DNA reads TGTGCCAGCAGCTTGGGCGGGAGAAACGAGCAGTACTTC.